The sequence of this TCR beta chain was determined in a study of T-cell reconstitution after alpha-beta-depleted transplantation in children (dated by TCRdb to about 2016). Broadly, across the study: Using TCR repertoire profiling, the study followed T-cell immune reconstitution in a quantitative way in children after TCRalphabeta/CD19-depleted allogeneic hematopoietic cell transplantation.

Libraries were built with PCR. The sequencer listed for this sample is Illumina HiSeq 2500. To normalize quantification of the TCRbeta repertoire, the TCR libraries were built with molecular barcoding that relied on unique molecular identifiers. TCRdb reran the public reads through fastp at Q25 and MiXCR, keeping productive beta chains. Rows are unified per CDR3 protein, each entry keeping the most common DNA and genes. The sample table holds 580,000 or so distinct CDR3 sequences, of which under 30% were seen once. About 14% of the sample goes to the ten largest clones. The sample's treatment or condition label, decoded: allogeneic hematopoietic cell transplantation with graft depleted of TCRalphabeta T cells and CD19 B cells. The transplant recipients were children given TCRalphabeta/CD19-depleted allogeneic hematopoietic cell grafts. Looking up the germline V gene yields CDR1 SGHTA and CDR2 FQGNSA. The CDR3 spans 14 residues, from the cysteine through the phenylalanine. Just the 42-base CDR3 DNA is kept, in frame starting at base 1. V is shortened by 6 bases, J by 4 bases, and the region joining them spans 14 bases.

With regard to this clonotype: Its antigen is not yet known. Nothing much larger sits one base from this clone, and base qualities are not available.

What the study reported, not specific to this receptor: Over the following months the frequencies of hyperexpanded clones went down, and after one year T-cell counts and TCRbeta diversity were mostly credited to newly produced T cells. In some patients, high TCRbeta diversity at day 60 was attributed to recipient T cells and intrathymic progenitors that had survived conditioning. Apparently early alphabetaT-cell count recovery about two months after transplant reportedly relied on only several hundred rapidly expanded clones derived from non-depleted graft cells.

The sequence joins TRBV7-2 to TRBJ2-3; the D gene is perhaps TRBD1 or TRBD2, as each covers 5 bases. The source was PBMCs, mostly from graft donor cells, collected 360 days after TCRalphabeta/CD19-depleted stem cell transplant. The sequence derives from a boy in the first two years of life who had a stem cell transplant for acute myeloid leukemia, so the T cells may come from the graft donor. The DNA sequence is as follows: TGTGCCAGCAGTCTGACAGCCGGGGCAGATACGCAGTATTTT. Its product reads: CASSLTAGADTQYF.